This TCR beta chain derives from a study of blood T cell repertoires in COVID-19. Study background: The analysed material was cDNA or gDNA that came from T cells, B-cell-depleted T cells, or PBMCs.

Libraries were prepared by immunoSEQ multiplex PCR; TCRdb keeps only in-frame clonotypes and omits some of them. The data contain roughly 500,000 clones, 88% of them singletons. CDR1 and CDR2 from the germline V gene are KGHSH and LQKENI. V lost 0 bases to trimming and J lost 7 bases, with 18 bases between them. The CDR3 is 16 amino acids. Those who participated ranged in age from 18 to 89 years and resided in some 24 US areas. Donors in Cohort 3 counted as recovered after two negative PCRs, clearance, or symptom resolution. Specimen: PBMCs or T cells enriched from blood (not recorded which). V usage is TRBV18 and J usage is TRBJ1-2; tentatively, D is TRBD1 (5 bases). The receptor was isolated from a woman aged 40 to 50 who had recovered from COVID-19. The chain's CDR3 is CASSPPGSEGTSGYTF. The CDR3 DNA reads as TGTGCCAGCTCACCACCGGGGAGTGAGGGGACTAGTGGCTACACCTTC.